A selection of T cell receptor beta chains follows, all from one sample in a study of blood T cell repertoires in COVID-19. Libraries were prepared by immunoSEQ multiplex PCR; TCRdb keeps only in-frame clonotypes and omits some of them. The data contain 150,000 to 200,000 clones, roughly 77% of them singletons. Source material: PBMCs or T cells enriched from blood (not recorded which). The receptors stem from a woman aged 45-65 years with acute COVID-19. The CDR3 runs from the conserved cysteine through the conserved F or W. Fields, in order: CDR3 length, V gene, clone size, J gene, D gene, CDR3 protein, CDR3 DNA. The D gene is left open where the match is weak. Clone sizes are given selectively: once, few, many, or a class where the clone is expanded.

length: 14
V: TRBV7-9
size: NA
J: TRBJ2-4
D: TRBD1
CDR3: CASSKGDRGAWQYF
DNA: TGTGCCAGCAGCAAGGGAGACAGGGGGGCCTGGCAGTACTTC

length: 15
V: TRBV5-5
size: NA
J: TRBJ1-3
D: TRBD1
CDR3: CASNTIGTGGNTIYF
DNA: TGTGCCAGCAACACCATCGGGACAGGGGGAAACACCATATATTTT

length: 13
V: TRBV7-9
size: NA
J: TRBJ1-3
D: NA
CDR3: CASRREEGNTIYF
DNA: TGTGCCAGCAGACGAGAAGAAGGAAACACCATATATTTT

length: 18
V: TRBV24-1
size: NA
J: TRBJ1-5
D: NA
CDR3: CATSDGRAPTYSNQPQHF
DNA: TGTGCCACCAGTGATGGCAGGGCTCCAACTTATAGCAATCAGCCCCAGCATTTT

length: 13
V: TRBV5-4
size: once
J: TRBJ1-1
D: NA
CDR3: CASSLERNTEAFF
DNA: TGTGCCAGCAGCTTGGAGCGGAACACTGAAGCTTTCTTT

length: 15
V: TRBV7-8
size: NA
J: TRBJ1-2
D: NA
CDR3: CASSLAGARNYGYTF
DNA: TGTGCCAGCAGCTTAGCAGGGGCGAGGAACTATGGCTACACCTTC

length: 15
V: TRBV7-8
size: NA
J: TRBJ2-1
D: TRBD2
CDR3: CASGGLGTSIYEQFF
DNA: TGTGCCAGCGGGGGCTTGGGGACTAGTATCTATGAGCAGTTCTTC

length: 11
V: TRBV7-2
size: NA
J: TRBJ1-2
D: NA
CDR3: CASSPSSGYTF
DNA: TGTGCCAGCAGCCCCTCGTCTGGCTACACCTTC

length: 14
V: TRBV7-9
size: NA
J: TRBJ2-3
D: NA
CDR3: CASSFNPGADTQYF
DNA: TGTGCCAGCAGCTTTAATCCGGGAGCAGATACGCAGTATTTT

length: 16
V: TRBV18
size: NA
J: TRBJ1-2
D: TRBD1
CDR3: CASSPNSGTANYGYTF
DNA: TGTGCCAGCTCACCGAACTCCGGGACAGCGAACTATGGCTACACCTTC

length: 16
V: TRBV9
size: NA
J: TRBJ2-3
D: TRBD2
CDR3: CASSVSGGGSTDTQYF
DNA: TGTGCCAGCAGCGTAAGTGGCGGGGGGTCCACAGATACGCAGTATTTT

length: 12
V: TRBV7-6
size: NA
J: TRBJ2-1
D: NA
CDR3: CASSRVHNEQFF
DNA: TGTGCCAGCAGCCGGGTCCACAATGAGCAGTTCTTC

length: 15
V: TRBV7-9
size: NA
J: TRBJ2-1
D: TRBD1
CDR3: CASSPPGTVSNEQFF
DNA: TGTGCCAGCAGCCCTCCCGGGACAGTCTCAAATGAGCAGTTCTTC